This entry features one T cell receptor beta chain sequence. The source of the sample is a study of blood T cell repertoires in COVID-19. Study in general: PBMCs, B-cell-depleted T cells, or T cells were the source of the cDNA or gDNA that made up the material.

Seattle researchers signed up patients amid active infection and tracked them longitudinally. The CDR3 covers 15 residues. V was trimmed by 8 bases and J by 4 bases, leaving 20 bases between them. Germline V gene data show CDR1 as SNHLY and CDR2 as FYNNEI. Measured with immunoSEQ multiplex PCR; TCRdb has only the in-frame clones, and not every one. The sample holds approximately 280,000 clones; roughly 80% are singletons and the top ten take roughly 1.6%. The clonotype originates from a human donor with COVID-19, enrolled during active disease. The donor label of this sample is uncertain. The sequenced sample consisted of peripheral blood. The chain has TRBV2 and TRBJ1-1; D is uncertain. CDR3 bases: TGTGCCAGCCAAAGCCTACGGGAGAGTGGCACTGAAGCTTTCTTT. This gives the protein CASQSLRESGTEAFF.